Shown below are 27 T cell receptor beta chains from a single sample sequenced in a study of circulating and synovial CD4+ cells in juvenile arthritis. Method: immunoSEQ multiplex PCR; TCRdb's copy keeps in-frame clones and lacks some. The sample lists a few thousand clones, around 90% seen once, with roughly 3.5% in the top ten. Material for sequencing was HLA-DR+ CD4+ T cells from blood. The subset denotes: circulating pathogenic-like lymphocytes, sorted as HLA-DR+CD14-CD3+CD4+CD25low/- blood T cells. The receptor set was obtained from a human donor with juvenile idiopathic arthritis.

The chain is built from TRBV18 and TRBJ1-3, with 7 bases fitting TRBD1. Germline values: CDR1 KGHSH, CDR2 LQKENI. The J segment lost 0 bases and the V segment lost 4 bases, leaving 9 bases of the junction unmatched. The CDR3 sequence is 17 residues long. The CDR3, as DNA: TGTGCCAGCTCACTACTCGGACAGGCGTACTCTGGAAACACCATATATTTT. Translation gives CASSLLGQAYSGNTIYF.

This sequence joins TRBV7-9 and TRBJ2-7; possibly TRBD1 for D (6 bases). The germline gives CDR1 SEHNR, CDR2 FQNEAQ (reference sequence). The ends were cut back, 3 bases at V and 10 bases at J, with 13 bases in the middle. This CDR3 comprises 12 residues. Written as DNA, the CDR3 is TGTGCCAGCAGCTTGCCCTCCGGGACACAGTACTTC. Its translation is CASSLPSGTQYF.

The table lists this clone with a few counts. This chain connects TRBV7-6 to TRBJ1-2; no clear D gene. The CDR3 has 15 residues. Trimming stripped 5 bases from V and 0 bases from J, with 13 bases between. CDR1 is SGHVS and CDR2 is FNYEAQ in the germline V gene. The CDR3, as DNA: TGTGCCAGCAGCCCACAGCTTACCACTAACTATGGCTACACCTTC. Translation: CASSPQLTTNYGYTF.

The V call is TRBV7-6, the J call TRBJ1-2, with TRBD1 as a possible D gene (5 bases). Germline-derived CDR1 and CDR2 are SGHVS and FNYEAQ. With 2 bases removed from V and 1 base from J, the gap between germline ends came to 11 bases. CDR3 length: 15 amino acids. This CDR3 reads CASSLSGADNYGYTF. The CDR3 DNA reads as TGTGCCAGCAGCTTATCTGGGGCCGATAACTATGGCTACACCTTC.

This rearrangement joins TRBV19 to TRBJ2-5; TRBD1 matches at 10 bases. Germline CDR1 reads LNHDA; CDR2 reads SQIVND (reference sequence). V trimming: 5 bases; J trimming: 4 bases; junction bases outside the gene matches: 7. The CDR3 is 15 residues long. Written as DNA, the CDR3 is TGTGCCAGTAGTTCTTACGACAGGGGGCGAGAGACCCAGTACTTC. Translation gives CASSSYDRGRETQYF.

J is TRBJ1-2 and V is TRBV28, with 7 bases matching TRBD1. The CDR3 runs to 15 residues. V was clipped by 3 bases and J by 8 bases; unmatched bases: 12. The germline V gene has CDR1 MDHEN and CDR2 SYDVKM. The CDR3 loop reads CASSFVPDRVGGYTF. The DNA for the CDR3 is TGTGCCAGCAGTTTTGTCCCCGACAGGGTAGGCGGCTACACCTTC.

In DNA form, the CDR3 reads TGTGCCAGCAGCTCCGAAGGTGCGGGGGCGAGCTCCTACGAGCAGTACTTC. Residues: CASSSEGAGASSYEQYF. The V and J genes are TRBV7-2 and TRBJ2-7, with TRBD2 as a possible D gene (7 bases). Trimming pared 4 bases from V and 0 bases from J, leaving 19 bases between. Germline CDR1 is SGHTA and CDR2 is FQGNSA. CDR3 length: 17 amino acids.

This sequence joins TRBV14 and TRBJ2-1, with a tentative D call TRBD1 (6 bases). Germline lookup yields CDR1 SGHDN and CDR2 FVKESK. The CDR3 contains 17 residues. Trimming pared 4 bases from V and 3 bases from J, leaving 19 bases between. The CDR3 reads CASSPLLGGGHYNEQFF. In nucleotides, the CDR3 is TGTGCCAGCAGCCCCCTTCTCGGTGGGGGACACTACAATGAGCAGTTCTTC.

The chain carries TRBV15 and TRBJ2-1, with 8 bases lining up with TRBD2. Germline trimming cut 1 base from V and 3 bases from J; bases unmatched to any gene: 2. The germline V gene encodes CDR1 LNHNV and CDR2 YYDKDF (reference sequence). This CDR3 is 15 amino acids long. In DNA form, the CDR3 reads TGTGCCACCAGCAGAGCCAGCGGGGGCTACAATGAGCAGTTCTTC. Translated, it gives CATSRASGGYNEQFF.

The chain links TRBV5-1 to TRBJ1-1, with 7 bases matching TRBD1. The ends lost 5 bases at V and 3 bases at J; junction bases unmatched: 7. The CDR3 length is 14 residues. Per germline, CDR1 SGHRS and CDR2 YFSETQ. The CDR3 sequence is CASSRQGGYTEAFF. Written as DNA, the CDR3 is TGCGCCAGCAGTAGACAGGGAGGTTACACTGAAGCTTTCTTT.

The V and J genes are TRBV19 and TRBJ1-2; 7 positions match TRBD1. CDR1 LNHDA and CDR2 SQIVND come from the germline V gene (reference sequence). After removal of 5 bases from V and 4 bases from J, the junction contained 10 bases not matched to a gene. The CDR3 has 15 residues. CDR3 sequence (DNA): TGTGCCAGTAGTGCTCAAAACAGGGGTGCCTATGGCTACACCTTC. Amino acids: CASSAQNRGAYGYTF.

The chain employs TRBV7-2 and TRBJ1-5; 7 bases line up with TRBD1. This CDR3 is built from 12 residues. Germline CDR1 reads SGHTA; CDR2 reads FQGNSA. V lost 5 bases and J lost 11; bases outside the gene matches: 6. The CDR3: CASSPSGGTQHF. The CDR3 nucleotides read TGTGCCAGCAGCCCCTCAGGGGGGACCCAGCATTTT. Combining the CDR3 with reference TRBV7-2 and TRBJ1-5 gives the whole variable domain GAGVSQSPSNKVTEKGKDVELRCDPISGHTALYWYRQSLGQGLEFLIYFQGNSAPDKSGLPSDRFSAERTGGSVSTLTIQRTQQEDSAVYLCASSPSGGTQHFGDGTRLSIL.

V usage is TRBV6-1 and J usage is TRBJ1-1; D is ambiguous. The CDR3 consists of 12 residues. V was cut by 8 bases and J by 6 bases, with 13 bases left in between. Germline CDR1 MNHNS, CDR2 SASEGT. For the CDR3, the DNA is TGTGCCAGCTTAATCTATGAGGCTGAAGCTTTCTTT. Translation: CASLIYEAEAFF.

As to this clone: The junction departs from germline at one end; a sequencing error may be responsible. Other DNA variants within this sample encode the same CDR3. The chain recombines TRBV30 with TRBJ1-6, with a weak D call TRBD1 (5 bases). CDR1 and CDR2 from the germline V gene are GTSNPN and SVGIG (reference sequence). The length of the CDR3 is 14 residues. CDR3 region: CAWRAGGDNSPLHF. CDR3 DNA: TGTGCCTGGAGGGCGGGAGGGGATAATTCCCCCCTCCACTTT. Full variable domain (missing parts from reference TRBV30 and TRBJ1-6): SQTIHQWPATLVQPVGSPLSLECTVEGTSNPNLYWYRQAAGRGLQLLFYSVGIGQISSEVPQNLSASRPQDRQFILSSKKLLLSDSGFYLCAWRAGGDNSPLHFGNGTRLTVT.

The chain carries TRBV27 and TRBJ1-5, with a possible D match to TRBD1 (5 bases). Germline CDR1 and CDR2: MNHEY and SMNVEV (reference sequence). The CDR3 length is 16 residues. Trimming took 5 bases from V and 2 from J, leaving 16 bases between them. The CDR3 is CASSPQAGLGNQPQHF. The CDR3 DNA sequence: TGTGCCAGCAGTCCCCAGGCAGGGTTGGGCAATCAGCCCCAGCATTTT.

V and J are TRBV29-1 and TRBJ1-1, with 7 nucleotides matching TRBD1. The germline CDR1 and CDR2 sequences are SQVTM and ANQGSEA. The CDR3 sequence is 15 residues long. The trim removed 4 bases at V and 0 bases at J, leaving 8 bases unmatched. CDR3 nucleotide sequence: TGCAGCGTTGCCGGGACAGTCGTCCTGAACACTGAAGCTTTCTTT. Residues: CSVAGTVVLNTEAFF.

The V gene is TRBV7-6, the J gene TRBJ1-3; no reliable D call. CDR3 length: 16 amino acids. Trimming cost V 1 base and J 0 bases, with 10 bases left between them. Germline values: CDR1 SGHVS, CDR2 FNYEAQ. The chain's CDR3 is CASSLGEGLSGNTIYF. In nucleotides, the CDR3 is TGTGCCAGCAGCTTAGGAGAGGGCCTCTCTGGAAACACCATATATTTT.

V gene TRBV4-1 combines with J gene TRBJ2-5, with 7 bases identical to TRBD2. This CDR3 has 15 amino acids. The germline V gene has CDR1 MGHRA and CDR2 YSYEKL. V shed 4 bases, J shed 4 bases, and the junction held 9 bases outside the gene matches. The CDR3 nucleotides read TGCGCCAGCAGCCGAGCTTGGACTAGGAGAGAGACCCAGTACTTC. As protein: CASSRAWTRRETQYF.

The genes are TRBV5-1 and TRBJ2-1; the match to TRBD1 covers 8 bases. Trimming took 2 bases from V and 8 from J; bases not matched to a gene: 12. CDR3 length: 16 amino acids. The germline gives CDR1 SGHRS, CDR2 YFSETQ. The CDR3: CASSLLGTGFLDEQFF. CDR3 DNA: TGCGCCAGCAGCTTATTGGGGACAGGCTTCTTGGATGAGCAGTTCTTC.

The rearrangement links TRBV6-1 to TRBJ2-7; D is unclear. With 5 bases removed from V and 3 bases from J, the gap between germline ends came to 11 bases. The CDR3 runs 13 residues. Germline lookup yields CDR1 MNHNS and CDR2 SASEGT. CDR3 sequence (DNA): TGTGCCAGCAGTCGGAATCTAGACTACGAGCAGTACTTC. It encodes CASSRNLDYEQYF.

The chain has TRBV14 and TRBJ1-1; maybe TRBD1 (5 bases). Trimming took 4 bases from V and 5 from J, leaving 14 bases between them. From germline, CDR1 is SGHDN and CDR2 FVKESK. CDR3 length: 14 residues. The CDR3 sequence is CASSLLQGRTEAFF. CDR3 DNA sequence: TGTGCCAGCAGCCTACTCCAGGGTAGGACTGAAGCTTTCTTT.

This clone has only a few counts. The chain combines TRBV27 with TRBJ1-5, with D maybe TRBD1 (5 bases). The CDR3 runs to 18 residues. V shed 2 bases and J shed 0 bases, with 17 bases lying between them. Germline V gene data show CDR1 as MNHEY and CDR2 as SMNVEV (reference sequence). The CDR3 bases are TGTGCCAGCAGTTTAAGTCCACAGGCCCTCTATAGCAATCAGCCCCAGCATTTT. Translating it yields CASSLSPQALYSNQPQHF.

The gene calls are TRBV29-1 and TRBJ2-2, with D uncertain. V was trimmed by 3 bases and J by 3 bases, leaving 14 bases between them. The CDR3 length is 15 residues. Germline V CDR1 and CDR2: SQVTM, ANQGSEA. The CDR3 protein is CSVDVPESYTGELFF. The CDR3 DNA is TGCAGCGTTGACGTACCAGAAAGTTACACCGGGGAGCTGTTTTTT.

The rearrangement uses TRBV7-2 and TRBJ2-5, with TRBD2 identical over 11 bases. The assigned J gene may be wrong: the sequence end matches TRBJ2-7 better. The germline gives CDR1 SGHTA, CDR2 FQGNSA. The CDR3 is 16 residues long. CDR3 sequence (DNA): TGTGCCAGCAGCACCTCCGGGACTAGCGGATCCTACGAGCAGTACTTC. As protein: CASSTSGTSGSYEQYF.

The chain uses TRBV29-1 and TRBJ2-3, with TRBD2 identical over 7 bases. Germline V gene sequence: CDR1 SQVTM, CDR2 ANQGSEA. V lost 3 bases to trimming and J lost 2 bases; unmatched junction nucleotides: 5. The CDR3 consists of 14 residues. The CDR3 loop reads CSVDGGGNTDTQYF. In DNA, the CDR3 is TGCAGCGTTGACGGCGGGGGAAACACAGATACGCAGTATTTT.

The rearrangement links TRBV10-2 to TRBJ1-1, with D perhaps TRBD1 (6 bases). V lost 3 bases, J lost 1 base, and 15 bases lay in between. CDR3 length equals 16 residues. From germline, CDR1 is WSHSY and CDR2 SAAADI. The CDR3 loop is CASSEVGGLGNTEAFF. DNA of the CDR3: TGCGCCAGCAGTGAAGTTGGGGGCTTAGGGAACACTGAAGCTTTCTTT.

V usage is TRBV18 and J usage is TRBJ2-5; D remains ambiguous. Trimming removed 1 base at V and 6 bases at J, with 9 bases between. The CDR3 covers 13 residues. Germline loops: CDR1 KGHSH, CDR2 LQKENI. CDR3 nucleotides: TGTGCCAGCTCACCACTGGGCGCAAAGACCCAGTACTTC. Translated: CASSPLGAKTQYF.